This T cell receptor beta chain was recovered during a study of T cells in localized non-small cell lung cancer. Generated by immunoSEQ multiplex PCR, the TCRdb table keeps only in-frame clones and is missing some. The profile shows over 2,500 clones, roughly 35% of them singletons. The CDR3 runs to 13 residues. CDR1 MGHDK and CDR2 SYGVNS come from the germline V gene. Deletions cut 8 bases from V and 8 bases from J, with 18 bases between. This specimen consisted of normal lung tissue next to the tumor, obtained before any cancer treatment. This chain uses TRBV25-1 with TRBJ1-2, with D perhaps matching TRBD1 (6 bases). The sequence derives from a woman aged 40-70 years with stage II squamous cell lung carcinoma. The CDR3 loop reads CASQITTGDGYTF. The CDR3 bases are TGTGCCAGCCAGATTACGACAGGCGACGGCTACACCTTC.